This T cell receptor (beta chain) was captured in a study of blood T cell repertoires in COVID-19. At the level of the study: Samples representing acute and convalescent COVID-19 were sourced from the United States, Italy and Spain.

V lost 0 bases and J lost 3, with 9 bases in between. CDR1 PRHDT and CDR2 FYEKMQ come from the germline V gene (reference sequence). The CDR3 is 15 amino acids. Under the authors' procedure: Reference gene primer amplification yielded estimated nucleated cell counts. Assay: immunoSEQ multiplex PCR; the TCRdb copy retains only in-frame clones and omits some. V, J and clone size are taken as reported in that table, and D and trimming were inferred from the DNA itself. The table records under 250,000 clones, more than 65% of them present only once. This TCR was sampled from a man over 45 with active or convalescent COVID-19. Material: peripheral blood. J is TRBJ2-1 and V is TRBV13, with D perhaps matching TRBD1 (5 bases). CDR3 DNA sequence: TGTGCCAGCAGCTTAGGCTCCGACAGCTACAATGAGCAGTTCTTC. Its translation is CASSLGSDSYNEQFF.